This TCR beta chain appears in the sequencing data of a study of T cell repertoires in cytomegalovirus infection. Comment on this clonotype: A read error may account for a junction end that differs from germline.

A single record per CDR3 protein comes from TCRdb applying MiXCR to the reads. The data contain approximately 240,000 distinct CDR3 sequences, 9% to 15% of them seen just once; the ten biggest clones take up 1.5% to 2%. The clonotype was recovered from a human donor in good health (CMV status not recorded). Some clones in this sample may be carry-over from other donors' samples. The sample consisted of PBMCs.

DNA for the CDR3: TGCAGTGCTAATCTTATCTCTGGAAACACCAGATATTTT. This translates into CSANLISGNTRYF. The chain is built from TRBV20-1 and TRBJ1-3; D is unclear. Germline CDR1 reads DFQATT; CDR2 reads SNEGSKA (reference sequence). This CDR3 region has 13 residues.